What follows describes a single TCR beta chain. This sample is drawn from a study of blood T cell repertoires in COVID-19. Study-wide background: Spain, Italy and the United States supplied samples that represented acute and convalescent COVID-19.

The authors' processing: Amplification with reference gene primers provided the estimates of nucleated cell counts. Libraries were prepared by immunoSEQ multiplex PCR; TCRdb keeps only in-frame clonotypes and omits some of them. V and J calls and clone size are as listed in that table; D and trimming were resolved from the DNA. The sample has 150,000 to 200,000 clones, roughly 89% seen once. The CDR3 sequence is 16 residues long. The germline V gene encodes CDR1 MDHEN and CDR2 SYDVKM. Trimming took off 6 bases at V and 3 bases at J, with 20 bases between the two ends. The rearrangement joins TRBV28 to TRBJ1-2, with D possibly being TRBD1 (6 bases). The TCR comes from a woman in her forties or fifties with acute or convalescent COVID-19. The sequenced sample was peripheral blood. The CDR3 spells CASRTGGAQAYYGYTF. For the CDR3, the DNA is TGTGCCAGCAGGACCGGGGGGGCTCAGGCGTACTATGGCTACACCTTC.